What follows is one T cell receptor beta chain and its context. This entry is derived from a study of blood T cell repertoires in COVID-19. The CDR3 length is 15 residues. Germline V gene data show CDR1 as MNHEY and CDR2 as SMNVEV (reference sequence). The ends lost 6 bases at V and 7 bases at J; junction bases unmatched: 8. Measured with immunoSEQ multiplex PCR; TCRdb has only the in-frame clones, and not every one. The profile shows 200,000 to 250,000 clones, 70% to 90% of them singletons. This chain uses TRBV27 with TRBJ2-1; TRBD2 agrees at 11 bases. The material sequenced was peripheral blood. The receptor's source is a man aged 18 to 29 with active or convalescent COVID-19. CDR3 coding DNA: TGTGCCAGCAGCACCGGGACTAGCGGATTAAATGAGCAGTTCTTC. Residues: CASSTGTSGLNEQFF.